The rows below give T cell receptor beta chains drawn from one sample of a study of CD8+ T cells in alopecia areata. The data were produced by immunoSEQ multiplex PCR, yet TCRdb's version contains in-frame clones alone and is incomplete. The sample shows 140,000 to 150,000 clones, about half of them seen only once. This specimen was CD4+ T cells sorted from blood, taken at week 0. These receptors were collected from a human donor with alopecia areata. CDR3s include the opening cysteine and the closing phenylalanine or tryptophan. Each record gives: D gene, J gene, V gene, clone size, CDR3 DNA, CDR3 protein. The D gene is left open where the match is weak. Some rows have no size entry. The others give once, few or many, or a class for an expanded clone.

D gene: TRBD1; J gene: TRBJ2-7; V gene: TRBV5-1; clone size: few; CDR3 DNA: TGCGCCAGCAGCTTGGGGCGCTCAGGGACAGCTACGCTGCAGTACTTC; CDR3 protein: CASSLGRSGTATLQYF
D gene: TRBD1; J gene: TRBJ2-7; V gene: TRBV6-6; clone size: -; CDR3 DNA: TGTGCCAGCAGTTACACCGGGACAGGATTCGAGCAGTACTTC; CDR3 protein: CASSYTGTGFEQYF
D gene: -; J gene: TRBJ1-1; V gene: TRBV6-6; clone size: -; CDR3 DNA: TGTGCCAGCAGCCTACACAGGGACACTGAAGCTTTCTTT; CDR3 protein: CASSLHRDTEAFF
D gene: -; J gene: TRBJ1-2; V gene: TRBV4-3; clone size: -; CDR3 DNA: TGCGCCAGCAGCCAAGATCCTGGGGCGGGCTATGGCTACACCTTC; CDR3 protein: CASSQDPGAGYGYTF
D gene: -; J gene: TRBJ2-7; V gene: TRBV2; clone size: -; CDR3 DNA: TGTGCCAGCATCGTCGCCGGGACCTTCGAGCAGTACTTC; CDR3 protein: CASIVAGTFEQYF
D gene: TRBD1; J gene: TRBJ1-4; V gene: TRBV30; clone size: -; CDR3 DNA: TGTGCCTGGAGTGTAGGGGGACAGTCTGAAAAACTGTTTTTT; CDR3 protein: CAWSVGGQSEKLFF
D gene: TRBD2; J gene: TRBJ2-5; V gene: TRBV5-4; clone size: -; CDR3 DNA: TGTGCCAGCAGCGCGGGGGGCCTCACCGGAGAGACCCAGTACTTC; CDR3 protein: CASSAGGLTGETQYF
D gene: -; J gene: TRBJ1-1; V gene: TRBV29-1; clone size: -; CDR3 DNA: TGCAGCGTTGAAGTAGGGGGGGCTGAAGCTTTCTTT; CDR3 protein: CSVEVGGAEAFF
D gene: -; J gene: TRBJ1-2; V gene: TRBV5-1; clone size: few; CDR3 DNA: TGCGCCAGCAGCTTGGGGTATTCCTACTATGGCTACACCTTC; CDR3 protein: CASSLGYSYYGYTF
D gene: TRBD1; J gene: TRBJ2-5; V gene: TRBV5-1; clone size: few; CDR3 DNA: TGCGCCAGCAGAACGCAGGGGGCTGTTGAGACCCAGTACTTC; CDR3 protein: CASRTQGAVETQYF
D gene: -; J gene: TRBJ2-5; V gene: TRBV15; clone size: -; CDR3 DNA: TGTGCCACCAGCAGGACCCCGGGGCGGTACCAAGAGACCCAGTACTTC; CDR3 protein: CATSRTPGRYQETQYF
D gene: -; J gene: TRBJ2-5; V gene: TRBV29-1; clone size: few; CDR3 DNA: TGCAGCGCCAGGGGCGGGAGCCAAGAGACCCAGTACTTC; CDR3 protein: CSARGGSQETQYF
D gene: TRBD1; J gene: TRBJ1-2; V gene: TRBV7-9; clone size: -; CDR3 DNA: TGTGCCAGCAGCCCTACAGGGACAGATGGCTACACCTTC; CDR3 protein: CASSPTGTDGYTF
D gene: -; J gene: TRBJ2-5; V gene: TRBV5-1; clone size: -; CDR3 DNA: TGCGCCAGCAGCTTGGTAGGGGGCCAAGAGACCCAGTACTTC; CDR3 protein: CASSLVGGQETQYF
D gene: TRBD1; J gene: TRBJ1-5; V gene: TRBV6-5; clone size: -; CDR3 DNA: TGTGCCAGCAGTCTGACAGGGGCCGGTCAGCCCCAGCATTTT; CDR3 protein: CASSLTGAGQPQHF
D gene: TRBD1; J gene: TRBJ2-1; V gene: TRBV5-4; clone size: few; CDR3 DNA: TGTGCCAGCAGCTATGACAGGGGTAATGAGCAGTTCTTC; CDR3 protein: CASSYDRGNEQFF
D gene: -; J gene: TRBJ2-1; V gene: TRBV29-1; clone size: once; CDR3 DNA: TGCAGCGTTGAAGGGGCCCAGAGGCGGTTCAATGAGCAGTTCTTC; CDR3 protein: CSVEGAQRRFNEQFF
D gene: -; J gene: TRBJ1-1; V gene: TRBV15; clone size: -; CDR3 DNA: TGTGCCACCAGCAGGGATGTTCCCTCTGAAGCTTTCTTT; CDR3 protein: CATSRDVPSEAFF
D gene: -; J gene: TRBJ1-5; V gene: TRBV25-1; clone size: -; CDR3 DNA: TGTGCCTCGTCAGTGGGAGGCAATCAGCCCCAGCATTTT; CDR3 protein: CASSVGGNQPQHF
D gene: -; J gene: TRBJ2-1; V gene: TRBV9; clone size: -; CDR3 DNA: TGTGCCAGCAGCGGCCCAGGGGAGTATGAGCAGTTCTTC; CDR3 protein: CASSGPGEYEQFF
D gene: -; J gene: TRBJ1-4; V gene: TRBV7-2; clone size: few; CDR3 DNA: TGTGCCAGCAGCTTTTCCCCAGGTGGTAATGAAAAACTGTTTTTT; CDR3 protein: CASSFSPGGNEKLFF
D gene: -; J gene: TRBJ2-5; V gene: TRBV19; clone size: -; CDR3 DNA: TGTGCCAGTAGTGACAAGGGGGGGTTTGAGACCCAGTACTTC; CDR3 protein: CASSDKGGFETQYF
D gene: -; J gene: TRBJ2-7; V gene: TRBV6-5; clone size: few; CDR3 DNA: TGTGCCAGCAGTTACGGGGATTCCTACGAGCAGTACTTC; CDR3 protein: CASSYGDSYEQYF
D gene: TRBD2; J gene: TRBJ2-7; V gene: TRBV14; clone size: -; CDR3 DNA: TGTGCCAGCAGCCAAGAATTCGGGACTAGCGGCGACTACGAGCAGTACTTC; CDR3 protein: CASSQEFGTSGDYEQYF
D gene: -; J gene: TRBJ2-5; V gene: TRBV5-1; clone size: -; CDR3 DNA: TGCGCCAGCAGCTTGGGGGTTGGGGAGACCCAGTACTTC; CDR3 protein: CASSLGVGETQYF
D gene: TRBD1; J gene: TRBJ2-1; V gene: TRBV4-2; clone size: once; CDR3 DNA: TGTGCCAGCAGCCCCATGACAGGGGGCATCAATGAGCAGTTCTTC; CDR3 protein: CASSPMTGGINEQFF
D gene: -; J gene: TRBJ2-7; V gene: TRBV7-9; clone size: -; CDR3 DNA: TGTGCCAGCAGATCGGACAGCTACGAGCAGTACTTC; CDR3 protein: CASRSDSYEQYF
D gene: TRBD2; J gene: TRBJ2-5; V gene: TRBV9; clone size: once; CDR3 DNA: TGTGCCAGCAGCGCGGGACTAGCGGGAGGCCCTCAAGAGACCCAGTACTTC; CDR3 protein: CASSAGLAGGPQETQYF
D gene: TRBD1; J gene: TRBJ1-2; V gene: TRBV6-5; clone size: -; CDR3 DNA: TGTGCCAGCAGTTACAGACAGGGGGCTCGCTACACCTTC; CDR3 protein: CASSYRQGARYTF
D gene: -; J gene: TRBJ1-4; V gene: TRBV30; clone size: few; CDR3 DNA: TGTGCCTGGAGATTTCAGGGAACTAATGAAAAACTGTTTTTT; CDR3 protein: CAWRFQGTNEKLFF